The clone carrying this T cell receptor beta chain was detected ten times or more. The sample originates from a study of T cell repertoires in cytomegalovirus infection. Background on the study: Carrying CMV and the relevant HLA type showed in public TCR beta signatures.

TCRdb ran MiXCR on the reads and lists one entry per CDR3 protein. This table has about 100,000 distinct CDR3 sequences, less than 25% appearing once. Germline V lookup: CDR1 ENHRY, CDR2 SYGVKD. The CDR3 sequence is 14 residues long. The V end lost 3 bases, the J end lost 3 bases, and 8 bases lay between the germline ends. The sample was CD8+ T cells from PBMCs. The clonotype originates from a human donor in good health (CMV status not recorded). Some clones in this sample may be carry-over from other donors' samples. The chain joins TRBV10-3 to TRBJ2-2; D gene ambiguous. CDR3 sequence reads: CAISDSPDTGELFF. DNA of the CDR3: TGTGCCATCAGTGATAGCCCTGACACCGGGGAGCTGTTTTTT.